Below, 9 T cell receptor beta chains from the same sample are listed, as sequenced in a study of CD8 T cells in Susac syndrome. Random hexamers primed reverse transcription of about 0.45 to 1 ug RNA. In TCRdb, the immunoSEQ multiplex PCR reads were re-called with MiXCR into one record per CDR3 protein. The sample contains hundreds of thousands of distinct CDR3 sequences, about 85% of which appear only once. The sample comprised CD8+ T cells from PBMCs. These receptors came from a human donor with multiple sclerosis.

The rearrangement joins TRBV4-1 to TRBJ2-2; no reliable D call. V shed 2 bases and J shed 5 bases, with 15 bases lying between them. The germline V gene encodes CDR1 MGHRA and CDR2 YSYEKL. This CDR3 spans 16 amino acids. In DNA form, the CDR3 reads TGCGCCAGCAGCCAAATCTCGAGCAGCTGGACCGGGGAGCTGTTTTTT. Translating it yields CASSQISSSWTGELFF.

The chain is built from TRBV10-3 and TRBJ1-2, with D possibly TRBD1 on 6 matching bases. V was cut by 6 bases and J by 4 bases, with 12 bases left in between. CDR3 length: 13 residues. Germline lookup yields CDR1 ENHRY and CDR2 SYGVKD. In nucleotides, the CDR3 is TGTGCCATCAGGTCAGGGGAGGGCTATGGCTACACCTTC. This translates into CAIRSGEGYGYTF.

This sequence joins TRBV11-2 and TRBJ2-7; 9 nucleotides line up with TRBD2. The CDR3 runs to 16 residues. The junction had 7 bases not matched to a gene; V was cut back by 0 bases and J by 4 bases. The V gene's germline CDR1 is SGHAT and CDR2 FQNNGV. CDR3 protein: CASSLDVSGGTYEQYF. The CDR3 DNA reads as TGTGCCAGCAGCTTAGATGTAAGCGGGGGGACTTACGAGCAGTACTTC.

Only a few counts were recorded for this clonotype. The junction differs from germline at one of its ends, possibly a read error. The rearrangement joins TRBV11-2 to TRBJ1-6; D is unclear. This CDR3 is built from 12 residues. Germline V gene sequence: CDR1 SGHAT, CDR2 FQNNGV. The CDR3 coding sequence is TGTGCCAGCAGCTTAAATAATTCACCCCTCCATTTT. Translation: CASSLNNSPLHF. The full variable domain, with the rest looked up from reference TRBV11-2 and TRBJ1-6, is EAGVAQSPRYKIIEKRQSVAFWCNPISGHATLYWYQQILGQGPKLLIQFQNNGVVDDSQLPKDRFSAERLKGVDSTLKIQPAKLEDSAVYLCASSLNNSPLHFGNGTRLTVT.

This chain uses TRBV27 with TRBJ2-1, with 10 positions matching TRBD2. The CDR3 runs 17 residues. Trimming took 5 bases from V and 0 from J; bases not matched to a gene: 7. CDR1 and CDR2 (germline): MNHEY, SMNVEV (reference sequence). Here the CDR3 reads CASSPLPSGSSYNEQFF. CDR3 bases: TGTGCCAGCAGTCCACTCCCTAGCGGGAGCTCCTACAATGAGCAGTTCTTC.

The chain links TRBV4-1 to TRBJ1-1; 8 bases line up with TRBD1. The junction had 0 bases not matched to a gene; V was cut back by 0 bases and J by 0 bases. The germline V gene has CDR1 MGHRA and CDR2 YSYEKL. The CDR3 is 15 amino acids. The CDR3 spells CASSQEDRVNTEAFF. The CDR3 DNA is TGCGCCAGCAGCCAAGAGGACAGGGTGAACACTGAAGCTTTCTTT.

This clonotype has a single count. This chain uses TRBV19 with TRBJ2-1, with 10 bases fitting TRBD1. V trimming: 3 bases; J trimming: 8 bases; junction bases outside the gene matches: 7. The CDR3 has 15 residues. Germline V gives CDR1 LNHDA, CDR2 SQIVND (reference sequence). The CDR3 DNA is TGTGCCAGTAGTATGATAGGGACAGGGGAGGATGAGCAGTTCTTC. Amino acids: CASSMIGTGEDEQFF.

V gene TRBV27 combines with J gene TRBJ2-4; tentatively, D is TRBD2 (5 bases). Germline V gene data show CDR1 as MNHEY and CDR2 as SMNVEV (reference sequence). V gave up 5 bases and J gave up 0 bases, with 17 bases separating them. CDR3 length equals 17 residues. DNA for the CDR3: TGTGCCAGCAGTAGCAAGAAGGGAGCCCTAGCCAAAAACATTCAGTACTTC. Its protein is CASSSKKGALAKNIQYF.

The J gene is TRBJ2-7, the V gene TRBV18; 8 bases agree with TRBD1. Germline lookup yields CDR1 KGHSH and CDR2 LQKENI. J gave up 3 bases and V 5 bases, and 9 bases lay outside the gene matches. This CDR3 contains 15 residues. CDR3 sequence: CASSKNRGDVYEQYF. CDR3 in DNA: TGTGCCAGCTCAAAAAACAGGGGGGATGTCTACGAGCAGTACTTC.